These T cell receptor beta chains were read from a single sample in a study of response to subunit inactivated influenza vaccine. A single record per CDR3 protein comes from TCRdb applying MiXCR to the RT-PCR reads. The table lists about 800,000 distinct CDR3 sequences, less than 25% of them singletons. The input for sequencing was PBMCs from blood, taken 4 to 6 days after vaccination. These receptor sequences come from a middle-aged man who received an inactivated influenza vaccine. The CDR3 runs from the conserved cysteine through the conserved F or W. The D gene is left open where the match is weak. Not every row has a clone size; where given, it reads once, few, many or a size class.

j_call d_call v_call clone_size cdr3_nt cdr3_aa
TRBJ2-5 . TRBV28 . TGTGCCAGCAGTTCAACAGGCATGTCGACGACCCAGTACTTC CASSSTGMSTTQYF
TRBJ1-5 TRBD1 TRBV12-3/TRBV12-4 . TGTGCCAGCAGTTTACGACAGGGTGGGGGTCAGCCCCAGCATTTT CASSLRQGGGQPQHF
TRBJ2-7 . TRBV12-3/TRBV12-4 . TGTGCCAGCAGTCCTGACAGCTACTACGAGCAGTACTTC CASSPDSYYEQYF
TRBJ1-1 . TRBV20-1 . TGCAGTGCTACGCCGGACACGGGCACTGAAGCTTTCTTT CSATPDTGTEAFF
TRBJ2-1 . TRBV4-1 many TGCGCCAGCAGCCAAGTTGTAGCCAGCAATGAGCAGTTCTTC CASSQVVASNEQFF
TRBJ1-5 . TRBV7-2 many TGTGCCAGCAGCTTAGCAGTCAATCAGCCCCAGCATTTT CASSLAVNQPQHF
TRBJ1-6 . TRBV27 . TGTGCCAGCAGTTCCGTTTCGGGCCCTAATTCACCCCTCCACTTT CASSSVSGPNSPLHF
TRBJ2-1 . TRBV20-1 few TGCAGTGCTAGGGGTTTGGGAGCTTCAACATACAATGAGCAGTTCTTC CSARGLGASTYNEQFF
TRBJ1-2 TRBD1 TRBV5-1 . TGCGCCAGCAGCGCCGGGACAGGTCCTAACTATGGCTACACCTTC CASSAGTGPNYGYTF
TRBJ2-1 TRBD1 TRBV11-2 few TGTGCCAGCAGCTTAGGACAGGGAAGTGGGAATGAGCAGTTCTTC CASSLGQGSGNEQFF
TRBJ1-4 . TRBV12-3/TRBV12-4 . TGTGCCAGCAGTCCAAGACAGGTCGCGGGGGAAAAACTGTTTTTT CASSPRQVAGEKLFF
TRBJ1-4 . TRBV9 once TGTGCCAGCAGAGTACTTCCGGGGGGCGAAGGAGAAAAACTGTTTTTT CASRVLPGGEGEKLFF
TRBJ2-2 . TRBV11-2 . TGTGCCAGCAGCCCTACGCCGGGGGCCGGGGAGCTGTTTTTT CASSPTPGAGELFF
TRBJ2-3 TRBD1 TRBV7-6 few TGTGCCAGCAGCTACGAGCCCGGGACAGGGAGCGGAGATACGCAGTATTTT CASSYEPGTGSGDTQYF
TRBJ2-7 . TRBV30 few TGTGCCTGGAGTGGGCTCAGCACCGAGCAGTACTTC CAWSGLSTEQYF
TRBJ2-7 . TRBV20-1 many TGCAGTGCTACAGACGGCTCCTACGAGCAGTACTTC CSATDGSYEQYF
TRBJ2-6 . TRBV2 once TGTGCCAGCAGCAAACAGGGCGTCAACGTCCTGACTTTC CASSKQGVNVLTF
TRBJ1-1 . TRBV10-3 few TGTGCCATCAGTGATATGGGAAACACTGAAGCTTTCTTT CAISDMGNTEAFF
TRBJ2-1 . TRBV4-2 few TGTGCCAGCAGGATAGCTAGCGCTTCGGATATGGATGAGCAGTTCTTC CASRIASASDMDEQFF
TRBJ2-1 . TRBV29-1 many TGCAGCGGCCTCTGGACAGACTACAATGAGCAGTTCTTC CSGLWTDYNEQFF
TRBJ2-7 . TRBV10-3 . TGTGCCATCAGTGAACAGCCCTACGAGCAGTACTTC CAISEQPYEQYF
TRBJ1-4 . TRBV12-3/TRBV12-4 . TGTGCCAGCAGTTCGGGGCTCCTAAATGAAAAACTGTTTTTT CASSSGLLNEKLFF
TRBJ2-1 . TRBV4-3 few TGCGCCAGCAGCCAAGATCTGACGTTGAGGTGGTCGGGCGGTGAGCAGTTCTTC CASSQDLTLRWSGGEQFF
TRBJ2-1 . TRBV10-1 . TGCGCCCTGACTGGAGTGGGCTACAATGAGCAGTTCTTC CALTGVGYNEQFF
TRBJ2-1 TRBD1 TRBV12-3/TRBV12-4 . TGTGCCAGCAGTCCGCCGACAGGGGAATCGGACAATGAGCAGTTCTTC CASSPPTGESDNEQFF
TRBJ2-1 . TRBV5-5 . TGTGCCAGCAGCTTGGGGTTTGGCAATGAGCAGTTCTTC CASSLGFGNEQFF
TRBJ1-4 . TRBV29-1 . TGCAGCGTCCAAAAGTCGGGGGTTCAGGATGAAAAACTGTTTTTT CSVQKSGVQDEKLFF
TRBJ2-5 TRBD2 TRBV11-1 few TGTGCCAGCAGCTCCAGACTAGCGGAAGAGACCCAGTACTTC CASSSRLAEETQYF
TRBJ2-1 . TRBV5-6 many TGTGCCAGCAGCCAAACGGCAGGGATCGATGAGCAGTTCTTC CASSQTAGIDEQFF
TRBJ2-5 TRBD1 TRBV2 . TGTGCCAGCAGCGGACAGGGGGGATGGACCCAGTACTTC CASSGQGGWTQYF
TRBJ2-3 . TRBV29-1 many TGCAGCGTTGTTGCTAGCGCTAGCACAGATACGCAGTATTTT CSVVASASTDTQYF
TRBJ2-7 TRBD2 TRBV7-2 few TGTGCCAGCAGCTTAGAGGGAGGGGACTCCTACGAGCAGTACTTC CASSLEGGDSYEQYF
TRBJ2-2 TRBD2 TRBV29-1 . TGCAGCGTTGCCGGGACTAGCGGGACCGGGGAGCTGTTTTTT CSVAGTSGTGELFF
TRBJ2-1 TRBD2 TRBV20-1 . TGCAGTGCTAGGGTATTGGCTAGCGGGAGGTACTACAATGAGCAGTTCTTC CSARVLASGRYYNEQFF
TRBJ1-6 TRBD1 TRBV5-1 few TGCGCCAGCAGGTTCCGTGGGACAGGGGATTCACCCCTCCACTTT CASRFRGTGDSPLHF
TRBJ2-7 TRBD2 TRBV10-3 few TGTGCCATCAGGGAGGGACTAGCGGGGGCCTACGAGCAGTACTTC CAIREGLAGAYEQYF
TRBJ1-1 TRBD1 TRBV6-5 many TGTGCCAGCAGTTATTCCGGGACAGATAACACTGAAGCTTTCTTT CASSYSGTDNTEAFF
TRBJ2-1 . TRBV7-9 . TGTGCCAGCAGCTTAGTCGGGGAATTCTCCTACAATGAGCAGTTCTTC CASSLVGEFSYNEQFF
TRBJ2-2 . TRBV6-5 few TGTGCCAGCAGTTACCGAGGGCCCTACACCGGGGAGCTGTTTTTT CASSYRGPYTGELFF
TRBJ1-2 . TRBV9 many TGTGCCAGCAGCATGCAGGGGTATGGCTACACCTTC CASSMQGYGYTF
TRBJ2-7 . TRBV5-1 few TGCGCCAGCCGACAGACCTCAGAGCAGTACTTC CASRQTSEQYF
TRBJ2-1 TRBD2 TRBV30 . TGTGCCTGGAGGCGGGGGGGCAGCTCCTACAATGAGCAGTTCTTC CAWRRGGSSYNEQFF
TRBJ1-2 TRBD1 TRBV20-1 . TGCAGTGCTAGACTCCGGACAGGCTATGGCTACACCTTC CSARLRTGYGYTF
TRBJ1-5 . TRBV9 . TGTGCCAGCAGCGTGGGACCGGAAAGCAATCAGCCCCAGCATTTT CASSVGPESNQPQHF
TRBJ1-2 . TRBV29-1 many TGCAGCGCCGAGGGCGATTCGAAAGGCTACACCTTC CSAEGDSKGYTF
TRBJ2-5 . TRBV5-1 . TGCGCCAGCAGCCCTGGGGGCCCACGGGCTCAAGAGACCCAGTACTTC CASSPGGPRAQETQYF
TRBJ2-6 TRBD1 TRBV10-3 many TGTGCCATCAGCCAGGGGGTCACTGGGGCCAACGTCCTGACTTTC CAISQGVTGANVLTF
TRBJ1-4 TRBD1 TRBV7-6 few TGTGCCAGCAGCGAAGGGACAGGGGGGACAGAAAAACTGTTTTTT CASSEGTGGTEKLFF
TRBJ2-5 TRBD1 TRBV6-2/TRBV6-3 once TGTGCCAGCAGTCTCAGCTCGGGACAGTTTCCCGGACAAGAGACCAAGTACTTC CASSLSSGQFPGQETKYF
TRBJ2-3 . TRBV24-1 . TGTGCCACCCGTACAGGTCCCACTTCCCGTGGGAGTTACACAGATACGCAGTATTTT CATRTGPTSRGSYTDTQYF
TRBJ2-7 TRBD2 TRBV6-1 few TGTGCCAGCAGCCTTAGCGGGACCTACTCCTACGAGCAGTACTTC CASSLSGTYSYEQYF